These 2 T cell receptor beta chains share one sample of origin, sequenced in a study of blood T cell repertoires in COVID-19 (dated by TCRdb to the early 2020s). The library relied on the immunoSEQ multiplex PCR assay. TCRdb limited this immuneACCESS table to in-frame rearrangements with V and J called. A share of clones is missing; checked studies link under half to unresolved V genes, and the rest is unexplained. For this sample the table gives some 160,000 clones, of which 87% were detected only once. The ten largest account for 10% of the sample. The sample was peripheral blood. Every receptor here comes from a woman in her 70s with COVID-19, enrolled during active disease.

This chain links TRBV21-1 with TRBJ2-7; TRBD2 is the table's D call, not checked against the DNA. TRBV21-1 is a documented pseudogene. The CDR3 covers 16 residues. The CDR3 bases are TGTGCCAGCAGCAAATGCCCCTTCACTTTACGCGGCGAGCAGTACTTC. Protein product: CASSKCPFTLRGEQYF.

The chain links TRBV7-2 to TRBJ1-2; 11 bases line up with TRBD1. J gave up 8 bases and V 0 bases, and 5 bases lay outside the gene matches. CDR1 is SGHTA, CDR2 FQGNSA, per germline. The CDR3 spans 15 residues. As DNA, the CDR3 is TGTGCCAGCAGCTTAGCACCGGACAGGGGGCTCGGCTACACCTTC. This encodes CASSLAPDRGLGYTF.